The 26 T cell receptor beta chains in this list originate from one sample, sequenced in a study of cytomegalovirus exposure and HLA in healthy donors. The protocol was immunoSEQ multiplex PCR, while the TCRdb copy is restricted to in-frame clones and leaves out a portion. The table includes approximately 160,000 clones, under 95% detected once. Sequencing was done on a sample of PBMCs. These receptor sequences come from a woman aged 18-35 years in good health and CMV-seropositive.

The chain couples TRBV28 to TRBJ1-5, with D uncertain. V was clipped by 6 bases and J by 7 bases, with 22 bases between them. From germline, CDR1 is MDHEN and CDR2 SYDVKM. There are 16 residues in the CDR3. CDR3 amino acids: CASRPFGVEGAQPQHF. CDR3 nucleotide sequence: TGTGCCAGCAGACCATTTGGGGTTGAGGGCGCCCAGCCCCAGCATTTT.

This clone was observed a few times. The V gene is TRBV7-8, the J gene TRBJ2-7, with D perhaps TRBD2 (6 bases). Germline V gives CDR1 SGHVS, CDR2 FQNEAQ. V lost 4 bases to trimming and J lost 2 bases, with 15 bases between them. The CDR3 runs to 15 residues. CDR3 amino acids: CASSSSPGLTYEQYF. For the CDR3, the DNA is TGTGCCAGCAGCTCCTCTCCTGGACTAACCTACGAGCAGTACTTC. Looking up the rest from reference TRBV7-8 and TRBJ2-7 gives the full variable domain: GAGVSQSPRYKVAKRGQDVALRCDPISGHVSLFWYQQALGQGPEFLTYFQNEAQLDKSGLPSDRFFAERPEGSVSTLKIQRTQQEDSAVYLCASSSSPGLTYEQYFGPGTRLTVT.

This rearrangement joins TRBV5-5 to TRBJ1-1; TRBD1 aligns across 9 bases. The ends lost 4 bases at V and 4 bases at J; junction bases unmatched: 5. This CDR3 is built from 14 residues. CDR1 and CDR2 (germline): SGHKS, YYEKEE (reference sequence). The CDR3 region is CASSAGQGGTEAFF. The CDR3 DNA is TGTGCCAGCAGCGCGGGACAGGGAGGCACTGAAGCTTTCTTT.

The chain employs TRBV30 and TRBJ2-1; 8 positions agree with TRBD1. CDR1 is GTSNPN, CDR2 SVGIG, per germline (reference sequence). V gave up 4 bases and J gave up 7 bases; unmatched junction bases: 9. The CDR3 consists of 14 residues. This CDR3 is CAWNTDRGRNEQFF. CDR3 sequence (DNA): TGTGCCTGGAATACAGACAGGGGACGAAATGAGCAGTTCTTC.

This clone was seen just once. This chain connects TRBV11-2 to TRBJ2-5; D perhaps matches TRBD1 (5 bases). CDR3 size: 14 residues. Germline V gives CDR1 SGHAT, CDR2 FQNNGV. Trimming removed 3 bases from V and 5 bases from J, with 13 bases in between. CDR3 loop: CASSFVGVWETQYF. For the CDR3, the DNA is TGTGCCAGCAGCTTTGTAGGGGTTTGGGAGACCCAGTACTTC.

V is TRBV6-7 and J is TRBJ1-6; unclear D gene. TRBV6-7 is placed among ORFs of uncertain function. Deletions cut 0 bases from V and 7 bases from J, with 10 bases between. The CDR3 contains 15 residues. The CDR3 spells CASSYSRVLNSPLHF. CDR3 nucleotide sequence: TGTGCCAGCAGTTACTCGAGAGTTCTCAATTCACCCCTCCACTTT.

This clone was observed once. The V call is TRBV11-2, the J call TRBJ2-7; 7 nucleotides match TRBD2. CDR3 length: 15 amino acids. Germline trimming cut 7 bases from V and 5 bases from J; bases unmatched to any gene: 14. The germline gives CDR1 SGHAT, CDR2 FQNNGV. Written as DNA, the CDR3 is TGTGCCAGCACCGAAGGCGGGGGACCCAGCAACGAGCAGTACTTC. It encodes CASTEGGGPSNEQYF.

V and J are TRBV6-1 and TRBJ2-7, with 13 bases aligning to TRBD2. Per the germline V gene, CDR1 is MNHNS and CDR2 is SASEGT. The CDR3 totals 16 residues. V lost 3 bases and J lost 3; bases outside the gene matches: 5. In DNA, the CDR3 is TGTGCCAGCAGTGAGGCGAGGACTAGCGGGGGCTACGAGCAGTACTTC. This codes for CASSEARTSGGYEQYF.

The chain links TRBV15 to TRBJ2-5, with TRBD2 identical over 12 bases. The CDR3 runs to 17 residues. From germline, CDR1 is LNHNV and CDR2 YYDKDF (reference sequence). Losses at the gene ends were 3 bases for V and 2 bases for J; bases not matched to a gene: 7. CDR3 protein: CATSRGLLAGGQETQYF. The DNA of the CDR3 is TGTGCCACCAGCAGGGGCCTACTAGCGGGAGGACAAGAGACCCAGTACTTC.

The rearrangement uses TRBV10-3 and TRBJ2-7; perhaps TRBD2 as D (6 bases). The ends were cut back, 2 bases at V and 2 bases at J, with 16 bases in the middle. The CDR3 is 16 amino acids. Germline CDR1 is ENHRY and CDR2 is SYGVKD. This CDR3 is CAISEIAGRSAYEQYF. DNA for the CDR3: TGTGCCATCAGTGAGATTGCGGGGCGTAGCGCCTACGAGCAGTACTTC.

The sample holds one count of this clone. The chain links TRBV30 to TRBJ1-4; D remains unclear. The CDR3 totals 12 residues. The V end was cut by 5 bases, the J end by 8 bases, with 12 bases between. Germline V gene data show CDR1 as GTSNPN and CDR2 as SVGIG (reference sequence). Here the CDR3 DNA reads TGTGCCTGGGCCTGGCGGGGAGAAAAACTGTTTTTT. It is translated as CAWAWRGEKLFF.

The chain combines TRBV28 with TRBJ2-3; 8 bases are a match to TRBD2. Germline assignment: CDR1 MDHEN and CDR2 SYDVKM. Trimming at V came to 5 bases and at J to 1 base, leaving 5 bases not matched to a gene. CDR3 length: 15 amino acids. In nucleotides, the CDR3 is TGTGCCAGCAGTGCAACGGGGGGGGGCACAGATACGCAGTATTTT. This gives the protein CASSATGGGTDTQYF.

The chain links TRBV13 to TRBJ2-5; a possible D gene is TRBD1 (5 bases). CDR3 size: 16 residues. The germline V and J ends were trimmed by 0 bases and 5 bases, with 16 bases remaining between them. Looked up from germline, CDR1 is PRHDT and CDR2 is FYEKMQ (reference sequence). CDR3 residues: CASSLGGRGSHETQYF. Written as DNA, the CDR3 is TGTGCCAGCAGCTTAGGGGGGCGAGGTTCACACGAGACCCAGTACTTC.

CDR3 loop: CASSYSNQNLEGYTF. The CDR3 coding sequence is TGTGCCAGCAGTTACTCGAACCAAAATTTGGAGGGCTACACCTTC. The chain recombines TRBV6-6 with TRBJ1-2; no clear D. Germline V CDR1 and CDR2: MNHNY, SVGAGI (reference sequence). V dropped 0 bases and J dropped 8 bases, with 16 bases sitting between them. The CDR3 length is 15 residues.

The chain uses TRBV2 and TRBJ2-7; D uncertain. This CDR3 contains 12 residues. With 10 bases removed from V and 7 bases from J, the gap between germline ends came to 17 bases. Germline CDR1 is SNHLY and CDR2 is FYNNEI. Here the CDR3 DNA reads TGTGCCAAAAGGCCCCCGGGTGGGGAGCAGTACTTC. Its translation is CAKRPPGGEQYF.

This clone occurred once. The rearrangement joins TRBV5-1 to TRBJ1-2; 9 nucleotides line up with TRBD1. V trimming: 4 bases; J trimming: 7 bases; junction bases outside the gene matches: 11. The CDR3 has 15 amino acids. Germline-derived CDR1 and CDR2 are SGHRS and YFSETQ. The CDR3 is CASSDPGTGITGYTF. In nucleotides, the CDR3 is TGCGCCAGCAGCGACCCCGGGACAGGGATCACTGGCTACACCTTC.

The rearrangement uses TRBV6-5 and TRBJ1-2, with 7 bases matching TRBD1. The germline V gene encodes CDR1 MNHEY and CDR2 SVGAGI. V shed 6 bases and J 7 bases; nucleotides not matched to a gene: 14. The CDR3 consists of 15 residues. For the CDR3, the DNA is TGTGCCAGCAGCAAGGACTGGGGCACAGGGGCTGGCTACACCTTC. It codes for CASSKDWGTGAGYTF.

The chain recombines TRBV2 with TRBJ2-7, with TRBD2 matching 10 bases. Trimming removed 4 bases from V and 9 bases from J; junction bases left unmatched: 9. CDR3 length: 14 amino acids. Germline V gives CDR1 SNHLY, CDR2 FYNNEI. The CDR3 spells CASSVGASGGRQYF. The CDR3 nucleotides are TGTGCCAGCAGTGTAGGGGCTAGCGGGGGTCGGCAGTACTTC.

The chain couples TRBV6-5 to TRBJ1-2; TRBD1 is a possible D gene (6 bases). Germline-derived CDR1 and CDR2 are MNHEY and SVGAGI. The CDR3 is 16 amino acids. Trimming took off 2 bases at V and 2 bases at J, with 15 bases between the two ends. CDR3 protein: CASSYGLDSLNYGYTF. The CDR3 nucleotides read TGTGCCAGCAGTTACGGGCTGGACAGCTTAAACTATGGCTACACCTTC.

This clone was recorded a few times. V and J are TRBV15 and TRBJ1-5, with 8 bases fitting TRBD1. From germline, CDR1 is LNHNV and CDR2 YYDKDF (reference sequence). The CDR3 is 16 residues long. The V and J ends lost 5 bases and 2 bases, in that order; junction bases with no gene match: 8. CDR3 in amino acids: CATSARPGGGNQPQHF. The DNA of the CDR3 is TGTGCCACCAGCGCCCGACCAGGGGGCGGCAATCAGCCCCAGCATTTT.

The CDR3 spells CASSLSPLAGGSYNEQFF. DNA of the CDR3: TGTGCCAGCAGCTTATCCCCTCTAGCGGGAGGTTCCTACAATGAGCAGTTCTTC. The chain links TRBV5-4 to TRBJ2-1; 11 positions agree with TRBD2. CDR3 length: 18 amino acids. From germline, CDR1 is SGHNT and CDR2 YYREEE (reference sequence). Losses at the gene ends were 2 bases for V and 1 base for J; bases not matched to a gene: 8. Complete variable domain (other parts from reference TRBV5-4 and TRBJ2-1): ETGVTQSPTHLIKTRGQQVTLRCSSQSGHNTVSWYQQALGQGPQFIFQYYREEENGRGNFPPRFSGLQFPNYSSELNVNALELDDSALYLCASSLSPLAGGSYNEQFFGPGTRLTVL.

J is TRBJ2-3 and V is TRBV6-4; TRBD2 matches 8 bases. CDR1 is MRHNA and CDR2 is SNTAGT in the germline V gene. Trimming cost V 4 bases and J 4 bases; bases outside gene matches: 7. This CDR3 comprises 15 residues. The CDR3 DNA reads as TGTGCCAGCAGTGCGAAGAGCGGGAGCTCAGATACGCAGTATTTT. This codes for CASSAKSGSSDTQYF.

V gene TRBV15 combines with J gene TRBJ2-1; D is possibly TRBD1 (6 bases). V lost 0 bases and J lost 13, with 16 bases in between. The CDR3 is 14 amino acids. Looked up from germline, CDR1 is LNHNV and CDR2 is YYDKDF (reference sequence). CDR3 amino acids: CATSRDLDRRLQFF. The CDR3 region has the DNA TGTGCCACCAGCAGAGATCTGGACAGACGTCTCCAGTTCTTC.

The chain combines TRBV4-1 with TRBJ2-2; D may be TRBD2 (7 bases). V lost 1 base, J lost 2 bases, and 17 bases lay in between. There are 18 residues in the CDR3. Per germline, CDR1 MGHRA and CDR2 YSYEKL. DNA of the CDR3: TGCGCCAGCAGCCAAGTATTACAGGGAGGGGGAAACACCGGGGAGCTGTTTTTT. Its translation is CASSQVLQGGGNTGELFF.

V and J are TRBV5-4 and TRBJ2-4; 7 nucleotides align to TRBD2. The ends lost 2 bases at V and 4 bases at J; junction bases unmatched: 9. Germline CDR1 reads SGHNT; CDR2 reads YYREEE (reference sequence). The CDR3 contains 16 residues. DNA of the CDR3: TGTGCCAGCAGCTTAAGGGTAGCGGGCTATAAAAACATTCAGTACTTC. The encoded protein is CASSLRVAGYKNIQYF.

The gene calls are TRBV2 and TRBJ1-4; D is possibly TRBD1 (5 bases). V lost 8 bases, J lost 0 bases, and 19 bases lay in between. The CDR3 has 17 residues. Per the germline V gene, CDR1 is SNHLY and CDR2 is FYNNEI. CDR3 region: CASLGGVRHATNEKLFF. CDR3 coding DNA: TGTGCCAGCCTCGGAGGGGTCAGGCACGCAACTAATGAAAAACTGTTTTTT.